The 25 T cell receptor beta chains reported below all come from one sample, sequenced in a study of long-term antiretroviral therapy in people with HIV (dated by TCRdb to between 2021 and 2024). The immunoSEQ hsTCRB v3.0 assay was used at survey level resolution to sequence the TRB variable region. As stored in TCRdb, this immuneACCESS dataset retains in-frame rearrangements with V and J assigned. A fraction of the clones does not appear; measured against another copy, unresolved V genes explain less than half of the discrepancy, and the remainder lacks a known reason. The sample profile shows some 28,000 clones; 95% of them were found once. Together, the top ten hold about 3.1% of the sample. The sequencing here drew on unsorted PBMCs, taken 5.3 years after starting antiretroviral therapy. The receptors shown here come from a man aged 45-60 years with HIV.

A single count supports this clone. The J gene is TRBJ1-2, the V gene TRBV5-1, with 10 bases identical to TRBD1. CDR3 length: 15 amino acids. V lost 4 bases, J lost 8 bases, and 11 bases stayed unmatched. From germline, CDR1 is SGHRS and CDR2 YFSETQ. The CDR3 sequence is CASSATAGTGDGYTF. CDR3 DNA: TGCGCCAGCAGCGCCACTGCCGGGACAGGGGACGGCTACACCTTC.

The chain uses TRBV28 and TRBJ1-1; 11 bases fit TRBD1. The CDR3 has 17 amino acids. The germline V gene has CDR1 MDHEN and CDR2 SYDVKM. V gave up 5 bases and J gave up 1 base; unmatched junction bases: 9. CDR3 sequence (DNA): TGTGCCAGCAGTCCAAGGACAGGGGGCTTAGGGAACACTGAAGCTTTCTTT. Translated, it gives CASSPRTGGLGNTEAFF.

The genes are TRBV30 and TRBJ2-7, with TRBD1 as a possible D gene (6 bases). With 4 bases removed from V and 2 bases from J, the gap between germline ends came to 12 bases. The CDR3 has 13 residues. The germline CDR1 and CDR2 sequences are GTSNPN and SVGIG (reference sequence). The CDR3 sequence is CAWTPGQAYEQYF. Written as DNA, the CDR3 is TGTGCCTGGACCCCGGGACAAGCCTACGAGCAGTACTTC. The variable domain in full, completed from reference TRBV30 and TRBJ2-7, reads SQTIHQWPATLVQPVGSPLSLECTVEGTSNPNLYWYRQAAGRGLQLLFYSVGIGQISSEVPQNLSASRPQDRQFILSSKKLLLSDSGFYLCAWTPGQAYEQYFGPGTRLTVT.

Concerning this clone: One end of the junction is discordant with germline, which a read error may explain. The CDR3 loop reads CASTEEVLAGGGYF. The CDR3 DNA is TGTGCCAGCACTGAAGAAGTTCTAGCGGGAGGCGGGTACTTC. V usage is TRBV2 and J usage is TRBJ2-7, with TRBD2 matching 11 bases. The CDR3 spans 14 residues. CDR1 and CDR2 (germline): SNHLY, FYNNEI.

The CDR3 protein is CASSGQDRDYTF. In DNA form, the CDR3 reads TGTGCCAGCAGCGGACAGGACAGGGACTACACCTTC. The chain employs TRBV9 and TRBJ1-2, with 8 bases that match TRBD1. V lost 3 bases to trimming and J lost 10 bases; unmatched junction nucleotides: 5. CDR1 and CDR2 from the germline V gene are SGDLS and YYNGEE. The CDR3 has 12 amino acids.

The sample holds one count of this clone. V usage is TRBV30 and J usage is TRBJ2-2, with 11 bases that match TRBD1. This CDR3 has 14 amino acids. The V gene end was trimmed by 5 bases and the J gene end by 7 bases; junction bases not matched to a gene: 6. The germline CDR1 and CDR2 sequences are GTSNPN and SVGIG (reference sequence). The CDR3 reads CAWADRGQVGELFF. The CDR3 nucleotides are TGTGCCTGGGCGGACAGGGGGCAGGTCGGGGAGCTGTTTTTT.

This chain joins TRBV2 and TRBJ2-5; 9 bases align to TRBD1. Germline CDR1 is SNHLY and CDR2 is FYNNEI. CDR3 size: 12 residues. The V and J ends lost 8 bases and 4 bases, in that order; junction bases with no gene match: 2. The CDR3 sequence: CASGTGLETQYF. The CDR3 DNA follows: TGTGCCAGCGGGACAGGGCTAGAGACCCAGTACTTC.

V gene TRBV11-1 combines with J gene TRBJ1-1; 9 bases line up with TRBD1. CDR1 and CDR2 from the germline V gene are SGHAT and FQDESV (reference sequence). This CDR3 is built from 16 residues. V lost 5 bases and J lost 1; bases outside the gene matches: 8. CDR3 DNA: TGTGCCAGCAGCCCGTGGACAGGGGTGGGGAACACTGAAGCTTTCTTT. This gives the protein CASSPWTGVGNTEAFF.

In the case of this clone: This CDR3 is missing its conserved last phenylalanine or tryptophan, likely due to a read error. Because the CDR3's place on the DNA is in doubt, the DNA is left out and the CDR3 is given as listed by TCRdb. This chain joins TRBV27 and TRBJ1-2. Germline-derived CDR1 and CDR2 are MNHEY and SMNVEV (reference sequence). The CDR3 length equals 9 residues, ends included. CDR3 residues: CASSLKSGS.

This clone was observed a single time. DNA of the CDR3: TGTGCCAGTAGTATACGTACATCGGGAGCGCCCGAAAAACTGTTTTTT. Translated: CASSIRTSGAPEKLFF. The chain has TRBV19 and TRBJ1-4; D is unresolved. Trimming pared 2 bases from V and 8 bases from J, leaving 18 bases between. This CDR3 contains 16 residues. Looked up from germline, CDR1 is LNHDA and CDR2 is SQIVND (reference sequence). The variable domain in full, completed from reference TRBV19 and TRBJ1-4, reads DGGITQSPKYLFRKEGQNVTLSCEQNLNHDAMYWYRQDPGQGLRLIYYSQIVNDFQKGDIAEGYSVSREKKESFPLTVTSAQKNPTAFYLCASSIRTSGAPEKLFFGSGTQLSVL.

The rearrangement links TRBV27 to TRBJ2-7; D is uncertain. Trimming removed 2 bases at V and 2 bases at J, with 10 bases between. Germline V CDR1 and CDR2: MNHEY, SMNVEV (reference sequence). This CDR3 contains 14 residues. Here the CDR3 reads CASSLRVSTYEQYF. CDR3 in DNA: TGTGCCAGCAGTTTAAGAGTTTCCACCTACGAGCAGTACTTC.

CDR3 nucleotides: TGTGCCAGTAGTATCGGGAGGTTCAATGAGCAGTTCTTC. This translates into CASSIGRFNEQFF. The chain recombines TRBV19 with TRBJ2-1; 7 positions agree with TRBD2. The CDR3 runs 13 residues. J was trimmed by 6 bases and V by 3 bases; bases with no gene match: 2. CDR1 and CDR2 from the germline V gene are LNHDA and SQIVND (reference sequence).

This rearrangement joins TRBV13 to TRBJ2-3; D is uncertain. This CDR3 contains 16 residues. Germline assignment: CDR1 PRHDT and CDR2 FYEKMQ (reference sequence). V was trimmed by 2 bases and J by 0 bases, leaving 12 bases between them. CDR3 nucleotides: TGTGCCAGCAGCTTACTGGCAGCTTCGAGCACAGATACGCAGTATTTT. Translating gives CASSLLAASSTDTQYF.

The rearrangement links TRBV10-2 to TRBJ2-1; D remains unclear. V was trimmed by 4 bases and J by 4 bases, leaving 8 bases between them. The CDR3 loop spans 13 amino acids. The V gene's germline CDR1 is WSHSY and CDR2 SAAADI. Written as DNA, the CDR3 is TGCGCCAGCAGTGCGGGCAGTTACAATGAGCAGTTCTTC. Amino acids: CASSAGSYNEQFF.

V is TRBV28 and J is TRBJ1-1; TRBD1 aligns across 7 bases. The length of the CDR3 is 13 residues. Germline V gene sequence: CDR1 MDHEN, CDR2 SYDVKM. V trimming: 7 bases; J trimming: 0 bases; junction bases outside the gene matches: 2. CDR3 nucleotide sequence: TGTGCCAGCACCGACAGGGTGAACACTGAAGCTTTCTTT. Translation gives CASTDRVNTEAFF.

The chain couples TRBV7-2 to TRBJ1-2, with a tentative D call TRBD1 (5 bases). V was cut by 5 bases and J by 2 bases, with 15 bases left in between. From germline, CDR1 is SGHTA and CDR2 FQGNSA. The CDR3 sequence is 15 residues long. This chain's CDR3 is CASSTDSNRNYGYTF. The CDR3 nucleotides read TGTGCCAGCAGCACCGACAGTAACCGCAACTATGGCTACACCTTC.

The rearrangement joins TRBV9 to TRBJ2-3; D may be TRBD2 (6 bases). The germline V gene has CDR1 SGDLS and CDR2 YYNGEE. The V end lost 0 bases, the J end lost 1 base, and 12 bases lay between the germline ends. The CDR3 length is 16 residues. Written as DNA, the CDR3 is TGTGCCAGCAGCGTAGAGGAGGGCGCGGGCACAGATACGCAGTATTTT. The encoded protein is CASSVEEGAGTDTQYF.

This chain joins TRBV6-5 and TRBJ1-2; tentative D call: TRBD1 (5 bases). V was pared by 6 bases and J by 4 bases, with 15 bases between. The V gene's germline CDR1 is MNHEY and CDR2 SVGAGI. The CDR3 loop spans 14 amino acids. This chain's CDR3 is CASRRRGLGYGYTF. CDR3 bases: TGTGCCAGCAGGCGAAGGGGATTGGGCTATGGCTACACCTTC.

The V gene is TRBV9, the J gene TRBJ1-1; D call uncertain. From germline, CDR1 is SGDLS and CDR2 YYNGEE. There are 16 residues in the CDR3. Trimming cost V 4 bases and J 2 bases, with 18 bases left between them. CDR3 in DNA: TGTGCCAGCAGCTCTGGTCATGTGACACAAAACACTGAAGCTTTCTTT. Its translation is CASSSGHVTQNTEAFF.

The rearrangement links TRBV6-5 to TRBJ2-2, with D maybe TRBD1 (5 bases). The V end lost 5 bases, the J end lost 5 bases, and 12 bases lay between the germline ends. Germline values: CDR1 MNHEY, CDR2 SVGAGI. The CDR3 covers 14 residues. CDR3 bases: TGTGCCAGCAGTAAACAGGTTAAAACCGGGGAGCTGTTTTTT. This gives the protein CASSKQVKTGELFF.

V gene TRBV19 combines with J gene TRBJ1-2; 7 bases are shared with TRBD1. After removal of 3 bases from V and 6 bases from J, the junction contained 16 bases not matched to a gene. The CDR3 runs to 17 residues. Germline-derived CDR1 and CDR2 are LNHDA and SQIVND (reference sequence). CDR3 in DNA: TGTGCCAGTAGTATCGGACAGGCGAGGGATGGGGGGAATGGCTACACCTTC. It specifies CASSIGQARDGGNGYTF.

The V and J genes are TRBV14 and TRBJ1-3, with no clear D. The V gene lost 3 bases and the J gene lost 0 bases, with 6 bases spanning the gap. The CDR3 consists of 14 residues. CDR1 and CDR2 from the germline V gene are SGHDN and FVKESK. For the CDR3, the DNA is TGTGCCAGCAGCCAGGACCGCTCTGGAAACACCATATATTTT. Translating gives CASSQDRSGNTIYF.

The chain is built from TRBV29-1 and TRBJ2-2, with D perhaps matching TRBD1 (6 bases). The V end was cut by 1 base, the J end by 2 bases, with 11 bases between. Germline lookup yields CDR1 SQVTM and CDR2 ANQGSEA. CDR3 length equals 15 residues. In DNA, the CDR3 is TGCAGCGTTGAAGGAGACAGGAGTAACACCGGGGAGCTGTTTTTT. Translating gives CSVEGDRSNTGELFF.

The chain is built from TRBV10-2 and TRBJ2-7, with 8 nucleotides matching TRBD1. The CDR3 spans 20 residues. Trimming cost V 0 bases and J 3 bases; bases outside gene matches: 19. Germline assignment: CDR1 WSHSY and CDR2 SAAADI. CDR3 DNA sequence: TGCGCCAGCAGTGAGTCGAAATCAGGGGGCTTTGTATTCGGTGACTACGAGCAGTACTTC. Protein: CASSESKSGGFVFGDYEQYF.

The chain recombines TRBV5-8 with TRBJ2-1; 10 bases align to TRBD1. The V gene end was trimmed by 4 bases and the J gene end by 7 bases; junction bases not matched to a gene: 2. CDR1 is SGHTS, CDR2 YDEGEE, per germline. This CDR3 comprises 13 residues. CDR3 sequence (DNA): TGTGCCAGCAGCCGGGACAGGGGAAATGAGCAGTTCTTC. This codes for CASSRDRGNEQFF.